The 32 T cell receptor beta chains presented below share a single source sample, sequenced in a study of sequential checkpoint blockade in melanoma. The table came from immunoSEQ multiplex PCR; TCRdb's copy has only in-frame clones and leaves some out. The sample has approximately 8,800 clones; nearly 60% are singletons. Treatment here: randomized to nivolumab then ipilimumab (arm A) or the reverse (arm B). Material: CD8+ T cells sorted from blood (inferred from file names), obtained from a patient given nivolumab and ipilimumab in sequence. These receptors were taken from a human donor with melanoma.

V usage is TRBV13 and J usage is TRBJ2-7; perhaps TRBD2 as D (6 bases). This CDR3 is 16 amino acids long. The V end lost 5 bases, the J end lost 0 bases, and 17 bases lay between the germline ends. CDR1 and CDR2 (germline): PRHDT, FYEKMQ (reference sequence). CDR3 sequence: CASSPHAGRSSYEQYF. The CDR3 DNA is TGTGCCAGCAGCCCCCACGCGGGGAGGAGCTCCTACGAGCAGTACTTC.

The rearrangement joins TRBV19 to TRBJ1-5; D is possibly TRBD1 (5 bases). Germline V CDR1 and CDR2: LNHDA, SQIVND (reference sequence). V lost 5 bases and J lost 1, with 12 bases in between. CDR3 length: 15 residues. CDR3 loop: CASSPWGSSNQPQHF. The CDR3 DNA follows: TGTGCCAGTAGTCCATGGGGCAGCAGCAATCAGCCCCAGCATTTT.

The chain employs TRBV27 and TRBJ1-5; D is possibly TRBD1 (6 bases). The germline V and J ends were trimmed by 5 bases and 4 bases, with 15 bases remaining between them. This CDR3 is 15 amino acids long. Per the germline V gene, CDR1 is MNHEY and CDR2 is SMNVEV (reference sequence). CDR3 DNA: TGTGCCAGCAGTCCCAGAGGGGGTTCAAATCAGCCCCAGCATTTT. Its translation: CASSPRGGSNQPQHF.

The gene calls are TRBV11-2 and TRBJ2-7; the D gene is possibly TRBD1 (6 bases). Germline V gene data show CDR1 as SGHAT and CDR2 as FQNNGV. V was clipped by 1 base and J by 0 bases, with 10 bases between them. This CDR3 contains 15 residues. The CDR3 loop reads CASSLGQGSSYEQYF. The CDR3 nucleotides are TGTGCCAGCAGCTTAGGGCAGGGGAGCTCCTACGAGCAGTACTTC.

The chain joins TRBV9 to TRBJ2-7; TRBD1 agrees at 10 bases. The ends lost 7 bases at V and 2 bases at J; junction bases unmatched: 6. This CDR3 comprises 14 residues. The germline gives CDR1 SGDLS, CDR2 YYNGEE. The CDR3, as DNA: TGTGCCAGCTCTCCAGGACAGGGGGCCTACGAGCAGTACTTC. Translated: CASSPGQGAYEQYF.

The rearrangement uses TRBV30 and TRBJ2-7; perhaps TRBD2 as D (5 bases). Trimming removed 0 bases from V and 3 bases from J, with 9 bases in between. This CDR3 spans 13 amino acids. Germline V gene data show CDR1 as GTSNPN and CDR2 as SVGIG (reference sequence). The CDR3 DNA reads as TGTGCCTGGAGTGTTATGGGAGTCTACGAGCAGTACTTC. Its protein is CAWSVMGVYEQYF.

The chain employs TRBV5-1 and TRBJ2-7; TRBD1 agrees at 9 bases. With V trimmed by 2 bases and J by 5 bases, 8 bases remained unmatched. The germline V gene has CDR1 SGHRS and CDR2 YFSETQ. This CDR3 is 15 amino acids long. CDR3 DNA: TGCGCCAGCAGCTTTCCCGGGACAGGGTGGGACGAGCAGTACTTC. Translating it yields CASSFPGTGWDEQYF.

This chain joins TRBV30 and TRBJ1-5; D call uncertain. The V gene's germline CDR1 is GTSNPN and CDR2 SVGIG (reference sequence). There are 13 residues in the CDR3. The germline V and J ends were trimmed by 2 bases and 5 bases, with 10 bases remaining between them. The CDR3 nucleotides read TGTGCCTGGAGTTTCGGGAGAGATCAGCCCCAGCATTTT. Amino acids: CAWSFGRDQPQHF.

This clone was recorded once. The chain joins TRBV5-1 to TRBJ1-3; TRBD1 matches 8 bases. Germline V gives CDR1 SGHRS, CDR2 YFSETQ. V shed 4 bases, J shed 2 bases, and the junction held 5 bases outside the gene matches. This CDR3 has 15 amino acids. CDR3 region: CASSDGTGAGNTIYF. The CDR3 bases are TGCGCCAGCAGCGACGGGACAGGAGCTGGAAACACCATATATTTT. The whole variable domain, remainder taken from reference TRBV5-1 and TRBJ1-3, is KAGVTQTPRYLIKTRGQQVTLSCSPISGHRSVSWYQQTPGQGLQFLFEYFSETQRNKGNFPGRFSGRQFSNSRSEMNVSTLELGDSALYLCASSDGTGAGNTIYFGEGSWLTVV.

CDR3 region: CASSQITGNTEAFF. The CDR3 nucleotides read TGTGCCAGCAGCCAAATAACAGGGAACACTGAAGCTTTCTTT. The gene calls are TRBV7-8 and TRBJ1-1, with a possible D match to TRBD1 (5 bases). Trimming removed 5 bases from V and 1 base from J, with 11 bases in between. The length of the CDR3 is 14 residues. Germline V gene sequence: CDR1 SGHVS, CDR2 FQNEAQ. The entire variable domain, with the rest obtained from reference TRBV7-8 and TRBJ1-1, is as follows: GAGVSQSPRYKVAKRGQDVALRCDPISGHVSLFWYQQALGQGPEFLTYFQNEAQLDKSGLPSDRFFAERPEGSVSTLKIQRTQQEDSAVYLCASSQITGNTEAFFGQGTRLTVV.

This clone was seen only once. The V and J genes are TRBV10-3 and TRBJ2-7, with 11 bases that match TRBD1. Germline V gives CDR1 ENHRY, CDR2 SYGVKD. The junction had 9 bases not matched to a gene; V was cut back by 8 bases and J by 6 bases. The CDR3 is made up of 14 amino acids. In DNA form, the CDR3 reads TGTGCCATCTCCAATGTAGGACAGGGGGCCGAGCAGTACTTC. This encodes CAISNVGQGAEQYF.

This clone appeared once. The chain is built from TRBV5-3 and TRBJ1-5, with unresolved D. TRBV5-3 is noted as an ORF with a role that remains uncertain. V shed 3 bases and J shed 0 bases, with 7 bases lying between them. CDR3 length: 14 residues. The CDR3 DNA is TGTGCCAGAAGCTCGCGTTTTAGCAATCAGCCCCAGCATTTT. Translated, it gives CARSSRFSNQPQHF.

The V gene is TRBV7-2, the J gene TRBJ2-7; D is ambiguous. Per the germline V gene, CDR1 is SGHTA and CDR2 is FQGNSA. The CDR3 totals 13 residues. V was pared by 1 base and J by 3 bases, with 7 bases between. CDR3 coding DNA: TGTGCCAGCAGCTTAGTTAGCCGCTACGAGCAGTACTTC. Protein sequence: CASSLVSRYEQYF.

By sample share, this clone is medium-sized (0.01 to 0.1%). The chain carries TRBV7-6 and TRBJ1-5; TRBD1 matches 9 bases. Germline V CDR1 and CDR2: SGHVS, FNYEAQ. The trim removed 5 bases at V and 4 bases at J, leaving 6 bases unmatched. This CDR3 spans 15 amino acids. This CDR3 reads CASSVGTGKNQPQHF. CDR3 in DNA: TGTGCCAGCAGCGTCGGGACAGGGAAAAATCAGCCCCAGCATTTT.

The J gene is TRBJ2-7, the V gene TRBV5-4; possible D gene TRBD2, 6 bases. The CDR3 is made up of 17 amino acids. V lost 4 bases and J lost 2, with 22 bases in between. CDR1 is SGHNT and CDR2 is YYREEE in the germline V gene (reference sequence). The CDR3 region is CASSPEGMGDFPYEQYF. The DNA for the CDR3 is TGTGCCAGCAGCCCGGAGGGCATGGGGGACTTCCCCTACGAGCAGTACTTC.

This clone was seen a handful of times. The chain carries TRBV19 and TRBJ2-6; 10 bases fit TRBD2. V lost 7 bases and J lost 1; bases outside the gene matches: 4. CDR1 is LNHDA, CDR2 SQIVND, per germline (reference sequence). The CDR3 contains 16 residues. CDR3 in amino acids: CASIQRGGSGANVLTF. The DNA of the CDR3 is TGTGCCAGTATTCAGCGGGGGGGATCTGGGGCCAACGTCCTGACTTTC.

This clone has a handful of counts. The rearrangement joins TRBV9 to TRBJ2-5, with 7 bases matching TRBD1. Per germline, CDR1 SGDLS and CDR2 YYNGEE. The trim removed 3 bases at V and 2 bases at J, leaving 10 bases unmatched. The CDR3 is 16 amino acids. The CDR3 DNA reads TGTGCCAGCAGCGGAAGAACGACAGGGCCTCAAGAGACCCAGTACTTC. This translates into CASSGRTTGPQETQYF.

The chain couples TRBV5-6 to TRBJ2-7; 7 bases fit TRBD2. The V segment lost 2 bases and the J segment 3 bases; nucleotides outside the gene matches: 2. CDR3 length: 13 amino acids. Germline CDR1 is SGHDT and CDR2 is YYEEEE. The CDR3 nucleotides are TGTGCCAGCAGCTTAGGCGGGGGCTACGAGCAGTACTTC. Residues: CASSLGGGYEQYF.

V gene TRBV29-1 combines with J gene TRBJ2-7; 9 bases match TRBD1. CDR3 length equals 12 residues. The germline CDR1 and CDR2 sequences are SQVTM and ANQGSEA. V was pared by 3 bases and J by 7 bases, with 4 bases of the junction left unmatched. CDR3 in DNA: TGCAGCGTTGAGGGACAGGGTCGGGAGCAGTACTTC. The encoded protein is CSVEGQGREQYF.

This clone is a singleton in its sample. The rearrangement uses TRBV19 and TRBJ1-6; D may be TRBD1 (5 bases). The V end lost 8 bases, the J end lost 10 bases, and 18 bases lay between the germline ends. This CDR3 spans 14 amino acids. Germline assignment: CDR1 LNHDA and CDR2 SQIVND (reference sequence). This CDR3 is CASCSGGARSPLHF. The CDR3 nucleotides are TGTGCCAGTTGTTCGGGGGGTGCGAGGTCACCCCTCCACTTT. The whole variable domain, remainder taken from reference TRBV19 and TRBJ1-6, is DGGITQSPKYLFRKEGQNVTLSCEQNLNHDAMYWYRQDPGQGLRLIYYSQIVNDFQKGDIAEGYSVSREKKESFPLTVTSAQKNPTAFYLCASCSGGARSPLHFGNGTRLTVT.

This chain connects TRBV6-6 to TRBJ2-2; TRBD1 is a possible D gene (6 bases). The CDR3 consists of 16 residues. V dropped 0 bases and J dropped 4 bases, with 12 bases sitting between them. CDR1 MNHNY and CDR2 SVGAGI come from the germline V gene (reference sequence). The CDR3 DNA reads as TGTGCCAGCAGTTACTCACCGGGACATTCCACCGGGGAGCTGTTTTTT. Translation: CASSYSPGHSTGELFF.

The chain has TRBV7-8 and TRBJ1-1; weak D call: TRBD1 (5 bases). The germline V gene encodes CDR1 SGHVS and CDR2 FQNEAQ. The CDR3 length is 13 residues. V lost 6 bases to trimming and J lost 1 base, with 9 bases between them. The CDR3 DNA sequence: TGTGCCAGCAGTGCCGGGGGGAACACTGAAGCTTTCTTT. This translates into CASSAGGNTEAFF.

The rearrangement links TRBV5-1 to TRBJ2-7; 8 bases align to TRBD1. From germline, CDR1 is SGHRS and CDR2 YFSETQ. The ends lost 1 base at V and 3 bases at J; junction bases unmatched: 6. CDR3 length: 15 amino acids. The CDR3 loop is CASSLRGQVDYEQYF. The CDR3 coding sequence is TGCGCCAGCAGCTTGCGGGGACAGGTCGACTACGAGCAGTACTTC.

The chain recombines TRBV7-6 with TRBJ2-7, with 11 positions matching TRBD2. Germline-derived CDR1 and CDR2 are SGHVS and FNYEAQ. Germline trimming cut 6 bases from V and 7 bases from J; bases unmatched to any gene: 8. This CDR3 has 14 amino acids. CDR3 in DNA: TGTGCCAGCAGACTCACTAGCGGGGGCGGTGAGCAGTACTTC. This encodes CASRLTSGGGEQYF.

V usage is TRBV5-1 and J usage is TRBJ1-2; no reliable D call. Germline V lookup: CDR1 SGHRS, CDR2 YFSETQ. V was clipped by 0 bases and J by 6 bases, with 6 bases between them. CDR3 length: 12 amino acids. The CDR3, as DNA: TGCGCCAGCAGCTTGGGTTCTAATGGCTACACCTTC. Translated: CASSLGSNGYTF.

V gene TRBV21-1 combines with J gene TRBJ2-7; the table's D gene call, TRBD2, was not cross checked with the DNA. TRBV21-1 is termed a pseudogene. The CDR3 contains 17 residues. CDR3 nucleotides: TGTGCCAGCAGCAAGGACCAACTCGGGAGATGTTCACCCGAGCAGTACTTC. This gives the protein CASSKDQLGRCSPEQYF.

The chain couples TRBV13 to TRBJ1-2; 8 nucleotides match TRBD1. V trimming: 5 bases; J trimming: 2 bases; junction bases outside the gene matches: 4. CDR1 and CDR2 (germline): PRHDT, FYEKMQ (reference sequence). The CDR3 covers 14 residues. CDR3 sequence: CASSGQGVNYGYTF. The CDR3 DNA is TGTGCCAGCAGCGGACAGGGTGTAAACTATGGCTACACCTTC. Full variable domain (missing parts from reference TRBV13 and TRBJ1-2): AAGVIQSPRHLIKEKRETATLKCYPIPRHDTVYWYQQGPGQDPQFLISFYEKMQSDKGSIPDRFSAQQFSDYHSELNMSSLELGDSALYFCASSGQGVNYGYTFGSGTRLTVV.

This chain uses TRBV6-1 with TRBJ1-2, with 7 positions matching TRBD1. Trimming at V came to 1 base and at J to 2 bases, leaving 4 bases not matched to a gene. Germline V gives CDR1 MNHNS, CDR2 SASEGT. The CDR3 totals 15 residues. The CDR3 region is CASSEGVRGNYGYTF. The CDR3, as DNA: TGTGCCAGCAGTGAAGGGGTCAGGGGGAACTATGGCTACACCTTC.

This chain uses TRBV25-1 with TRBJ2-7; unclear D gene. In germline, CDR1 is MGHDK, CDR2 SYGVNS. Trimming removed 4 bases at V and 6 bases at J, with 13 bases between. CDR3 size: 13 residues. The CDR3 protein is CASSAPAFGEQYF. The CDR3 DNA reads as TGTGCCAGCAGTGCACCCGCTTTCGGCGAGCAGTACTTC.

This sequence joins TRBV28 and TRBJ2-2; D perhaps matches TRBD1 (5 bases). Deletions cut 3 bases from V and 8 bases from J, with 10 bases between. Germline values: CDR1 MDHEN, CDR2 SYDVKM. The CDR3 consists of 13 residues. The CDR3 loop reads CASSFKGVGELFF. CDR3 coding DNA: TGTGCCAGCAGTTTTAAAGGGGTAGGGGAGCTGTTTTTT.

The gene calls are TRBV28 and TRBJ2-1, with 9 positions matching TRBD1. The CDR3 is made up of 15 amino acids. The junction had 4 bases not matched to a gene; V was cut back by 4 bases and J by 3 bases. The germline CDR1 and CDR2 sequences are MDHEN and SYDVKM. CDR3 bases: TGTGCCAGCAGTTCTACGGGACAGGGCTACAATGAGCAGTTCTTC. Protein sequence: CASSSTGQGYNEQFF.

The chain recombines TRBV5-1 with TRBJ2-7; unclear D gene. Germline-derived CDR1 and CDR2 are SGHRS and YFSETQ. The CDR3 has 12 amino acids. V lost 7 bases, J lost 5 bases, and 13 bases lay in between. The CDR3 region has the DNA TGCGCCAGCTCCATAGTCCCCCACGAGCAGTACTTC. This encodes CASSIVPHEQYF. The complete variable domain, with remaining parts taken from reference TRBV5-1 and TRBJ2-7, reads KAGVTQTPRYLIKTRGQQVTLSCSPISGHRSVSWYQQTPGQGLQFLFEYFSETQRNKGNFPGRFSGRQFSNSRSEMNVSTLELGDSALYLCASSIVPHEQYFGPGTRLTVT.